A single sample gave rise to the 11 T cell receptor beta chains below, sequenced in a study of blood T cell repertoires in COVID-19. This table comes from immunoSEQ multiplex PCR, and its TCRdb copy is limited to in-frame clones, with some not included. The table shows under 35,000 clones, with about 89% occurring only once. Sequenced material: peripheral blood. Receptors originate from a man between 65 and 85 years old with active COVID-19.

The chain links TRBV4-3 to TRBJ2-7; tentative D call: TRBD2 (6 bases). Germline V gene data show CDR1 as LGHNA and CDR2 as YSLEER. The CDR3 sequence is 15 residues long. V dropped 0 bases and J dropped 4 bases, with 13 bases sitting between them. In nucleotides, the CDR3 is TGCGCCAGCAGCCAAGATTGGGGGACTCTTTACGAGCAGTACTTC. Residues: CASSQDWGTLYEQYF.

The chain links TRBV5-1 to TRBJ1-3; D unclear. V was shortened by 4 bases and J by 0 bases, with 8 bases between the two germline ends. CDR1 and CDR2 from the germline V gene are SGHRS and YFSETQ. The CDR3 extends over 14 amino acids. The CDR3 DNA reads TGCGCCAGCAGCCCGGGAAACTCTGGAAACACCATATATTTT. It translates to CASSPGNSGNTIYF.

The rearrangement links TRBV14 to TRBJ1-1; D uncertain. The germline V gene encodes CDR1 SGHDN and CDR2 FVKESK. Deletions cut 0 bases from V and 4 bases from J, with 6 bases between. This CDR3 region has 13 residues. The CDR3 DNA is TGTGCCAGCAGCCAAGACCGGGGCACTGAAGCTTTCTTT. It specifies CASSQDRGTEAFF.

The rearrangement joins TRBV5-1 to TRBJ2-4; 7 nucleotides match TRBD2. CDR3 length equals 14 residues. From germline, CDR1 is SGHRS and CDR2 YFSETQ. Unmatched junction bases numbered 8, after V lost 4 bases and J lost 7 bases. Here the CDR3 reads CASSRSGRGNIQYF. For the CDR3, the DNA is TGCGCCAGCAGCCGGAGCGGGCGGGGGAACATTCAGTACTTC.

This clone has a handful of counts. V usage is TRBV19 and J usage is TRBJ1-5, with TRBD1 as a possible D gene (5 bases). This CDR3 has 16 residues. Trimming left V 2 bases short and J 0 bases short, with 11 bases between. Germline CDR1 is LNHDA and CDR2 is SQIVND (reference sequence). The CDR3 nucleotides are TGTGCCAGTAGTATACGGCCAGGGTATAGCAATCAGCCCCAGCATTTT. Its protein product is CASSIRPGYSNQPQHF.

V usage is TRBV7-9 and J usage is TRBJ2-3; TRBD2 is a possible D gene (5 bases). Per germline, CDR1 SEHNR and CDR2 FQNEAQ (reference sequence). The CDR3 runs 14 residues. V lost 1 base and J 6 bases, leaving 11 bases between the germline ends. CDR3 sequence (DNA): TGTGCCAGCAGCTTAGACGGGTCGGGGGATACGCAGTATTTT. The encoded protein is CASSLDGSGDTQYF.

V and J are TRBV10-3 and TRBJ1-5; 7 bases match TRBD1. CDR3 length equals 15 residues. With 6 bases clipped from V and 4 bases from J, the junction kept 9 bases outside the gene matches. Germline V gene lookup returns CDR1 ENHRY and CDR2 SYGVKD. The CDR3 DNA follows: TGTGCCATCAGCCCACAGGGGACACGAAATCAGCCCCAGCATTTT. Translated, it gives CAISPQGTRNQPQHF.

This clone appeared once. The chain couples TRBV5-3 to TRBJ1-2; TRBD1 is a possible D gene (5 bases). TRBV5-3 qualifies as an ORF whose function is uncertain. V was clipped by 4 bases and J by 2 bases, with 15 bases between them. This CDR3 region has 15 residues. The CDR3 sequence: CARSPDPRVNYGYTF. The CDR3 DNA follows: TGTGCCAGAAGCCCTGACCCCAGGGTGAACTATGGCTACACCTTC.

The chain recombines TRBV10-2 with TRBJ2-1; 8 nucleotides align to TRBD2. V shed 7 bases and J 8 bases; nucleotides not matched to a gene: 7. The CDR3 loop spans 13 amino acids. Germline V gene lookup returns CDR1 WSHSY and CDR2 SAAADI. CDR3 DNA: TGCGCCAGCACCTTAGCGGGGCGTGATGAGCAGTTCTTC. It specifies CASTLAGRDEQFF.

The chain carries TRBV3-1 (or the pseudogene TRBV3-2) and TRBJ1-2; TRBD1 aligns across 9 bases. The trim removed 7 bases at V and 7 bases at J, leaving 13 bases unmatched. The CDR3 runs to 15 residues. From germline, CDR1 is LGHDT and CDR2 YNNKEL (reference sequence). The CDR3 DNA reads TGTGCCAGCAACCTTGGGGCGGGACAGGGCTCTGGCTACACCTTC. As protein: CASNLGAGQGSGYTF.

This chain links TRBV7-2 with TRBJ2-7, with TRBD2 matching over 9 bases. Trimming removed 1 base from V and 5 bases from J; junction bases left unmatched: 6. Germline V lookup: CDR1 SGHTA, CDR2 FQGNSA. The CDR3 spans 15 residues. For the CDR3, the DNA is TGTGCCAGCAGCTTAGTTGCGGGAGGGAACAACGAGCAGTACTTC. It codes for CASSLVAGGNNEQYF.